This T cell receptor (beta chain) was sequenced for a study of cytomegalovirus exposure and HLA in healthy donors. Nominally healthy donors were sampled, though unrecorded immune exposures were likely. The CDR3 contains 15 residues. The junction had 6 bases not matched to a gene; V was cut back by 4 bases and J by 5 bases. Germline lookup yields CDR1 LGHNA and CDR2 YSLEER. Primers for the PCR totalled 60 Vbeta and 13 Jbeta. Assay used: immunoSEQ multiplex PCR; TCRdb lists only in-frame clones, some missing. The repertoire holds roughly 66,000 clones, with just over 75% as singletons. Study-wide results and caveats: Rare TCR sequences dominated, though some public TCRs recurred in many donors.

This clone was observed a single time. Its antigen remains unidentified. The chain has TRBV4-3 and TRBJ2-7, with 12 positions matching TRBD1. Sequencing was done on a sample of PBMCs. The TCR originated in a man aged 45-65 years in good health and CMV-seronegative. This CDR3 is CASSPGTGGQNEQYF. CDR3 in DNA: TGCGCCAGCAGCCCCGGGACAGGGGGCCAGAACGAGCAGTACTTC.